This TCR beta chain is drawn from a study of OX40 agonist ivuxolimab in advanced cancers. About the investigation overall: Ivuxolimab was a fully human IgG2 agonistic monoclonal antibody targeting the costimulatory receptor OX40 (CD134). Intravenous ivuxolimab was administered to patients every 2 weeks at six dose levels: 0.01, 0.1, 0.3, 1.5, 3 and 10 mg/kg. Of the approximately 50 patients in dose escalation, 19 had hepatocellular carcinoma, some 15 had melanoma, 9 had renal cell carcinoma and 9 had head and neck cancer. In the dose-escalation cohort, around four fifths of patients were male, and the mean age was around 60 years, with a range of about 20 to 79. Patients were allowed to have had prior anti-PD-1, anti-PD-L1 or anti-CTLA-4 therapy, and more than 30% of the dose-escalation patients had previously received checkpoint inhibitors. Partial responses were achieved by three dose-escalation patients, of whom one had hepatocellular carcinoma and two had cutaneous melanoma. Peripheral TCRbeta sequencing aimed to test whether ivuxolimab altered TCR sequence diversity and caused clonal T-cell expansion. The paper covers the monotherapy dose-escalation part of the phase I ivuxolimab trial, which included N of about 51 patients.

The paper's findings and limits, for the study overall: At doses from 0.1 to 3.0 mg/kg, clonal expansion was seen in both CD4+ and CD8+ blood T cells between baseline and week 6. Which antigens the clonally expanded peripheral T cells were specific for was not determined. After ivuxolimab, CD8+ T cells had more expanded clones than CD4+ T cells on average. Partial responders in the 0.1-3.0 mg/kg groups had among the lowest normalized peripheral clonal expansion, especially among CD8+ T cells. Low levels of normalized T-cell clonal expansion were also seen in some patients who did not respond.

Sequences MGHRA (CDR1) and YSYEKL (CDR2) are obtained from the germline V gene. Clipping removes 3 bases from V and 0 bases from J, with 3 as the unmatched junction base count. The CDR3 spans 15 residues, from the cysteine through the phenylalanine. Only the CDR3 region is kept as DNA, spanning 45 bases read in frame from base 1. Genomic DNA was isolated from the sorted cells so that the TCRbeta CDR3 region could be sequenced. The immunoSEQ Assay was used to sequence the TCRbeta CDR3 regions. TCRdb limited this immuneACCESS table to in-frame rearrangements with V and J called. A share of clones is missing; checked studies link under half to unresolved V genes, and the rest is unexplained. The sample contains around 61,000 clones, roughly four fifths of them found a single time. The ten biggest clones cover roughly 5.1% of the sample. About this clone itself: Its antigen is currently not known. One base away there is no much larger clone; base qualities are not given.

Patients with autoimmune disease history or receiving systemic immunosuppression were excluded from the trial. Peripheral blood for TCR sequencing was collected from all dose cohorts at baseline, on cycle 4 day 1, and on cycle 7 day 1. Samples were obtained from an open-label, multicenter, first-in-human phase I dose-escalation trial of ivuxolimab. The trial enrolled adults with locally advanced or metastatic head and neck squamous cell, hepatocellular, melanoma or renal cell carcinoma. Before TCR sequencing, CD4+ T cells and CD8+ T cells from peripheral blood were sorted into separate populations.

The rearranged segments are TRBV4-1 and TRBJ1-1; 8 nucleotides in the junction match TRBD1. The TCR originated in an adult with an advanced solid tumor such as melanoma, head and neck, liver or kidney cancer. The input for sequencing was CD4+ or CD8+ T cells sorted from blood, taken in a trial of the OX40 agonist ivuxolimab. The CDR3 region: CASSHRQGLNTEAFF. The bases read TGCGCCAGCAGCCACCGACAGGGGTTGAACACTGAAGCTTTCTTT.